What follows are 18 T cell receptor beta chains derived from one specimen sequenced in a study of STAT5B mutations in CD4+ large granular lymphocyte leukemia. Method: immunoSEQ multiplex PCR; TCRdb's copy keeps in-frame clones and lacks some. The table records approximately 31,000 clones, about 74% of them present only once. Material for sequencing was CD4+ T cells from blood buffy coats. The receptors were gathered from a human donor in good health.

The chain has TRBV29-1 and TRBJ2-1; TRBD1 matches at 7 bases. This CDR3 is built from 12 residues. V lost 7 bases to trimming and J lost 6 bases; unmatched junction nucleotides: 6. The germline CDR1 and CDR2 sequences are SQVTM and ANQGSEA. CDR3 nucleotide sequence: TGCAGCGCTAGGACAGGAGGCAATGAGCAGTTCTTC. Its protein is CSARTGGNEQFF.

CDR3 in amino acids: CASSPPTGEYTEAFF. The CDR3 DNA reads TGTGCCAGCAGTCCCCCGACAGGGGAATACACTGAAGCTTTCTTT. The rearrangement joins TRBV28 to TRBJ1-1, with 8 positions matching TRBD1. CDR1 is MDHEN, CDR2 SYDVKM, per germline. This CDR3 contains 15 residues. J was trimmed by 3 bases and V by 5 bases; bases with no gene match: 8. Filled out from reference TRBV28 and TRBJ1-1, the complete variable domain reads DVKVTQSSRYLVKRTGEKVFLECVQDMDHENMFWYRQDPGLGLRLIYFSYDVKMKEKGDIPEGYSVSREKKERFSLILESASTNQTSMYLCASSPPTGEYTEAFFGQGTRLTVV.

The rearrangement uses TRBV10-3 and TRBJ1-2; a possible D gene is TRBD1 (5 bases). With 3 bases removed from V and 6 bases from J, the gap between germline ends came to 11 bases. The CDR3 extends over 13 amino acids. Germline CDR1 reads ENHRY; CDR2 reads SYGVKD. This chain's CDR3 is CAISEWGMDGYTF. CDR3 DNA sequence: TGTGCCATCAGTGAATGGGGGATGGATGGCTACACCTTC.

This chain connects TRBV7-2 to TRBJ2-3; 7 nucleotides agree with TRBD2. There are 14 residues in the CDR3. V trimming: 6 bases; J trimming: 4 bases; junction bases outside the gene matches: 7. Germline V gene sequence: CDR1 SGHTA, CDR2 FQGNSA. CDR3 nucleotides: TGTGCCAGCAGGGATGGGCGGGGGTCAGATACGCAGTATTTT. It codes for CASRDGRGSDTQYF.

The chain uses TRBV6-6 and TRBJ2-5; perhaps D is TRBD1 or TRBD2 (5 bases each). Trimming removed 0 bases at V and 9 bases at J, with 11 bases between. Germline CDR1 MNHNY, CDR2 SVGAGI (reference sequence). The CDR3 is made up of 13 amino acids. CDR3 nucleotides: TGTGCCAGCAGTTACTCGAGGGAAGGGGCCCAGTACTTC. Translating gives CASSYSREGAQYF.

A few counts support this clone. This chain joins TRBV11-3 and TRBJ1-2; perhaps TRBD1 as D (5 bases). Germline lookup yields CDR1 SGHNT and CDR2 YENEEA. The CDR3 is 12 residues long. The germline V and J ends were trimmed by 5 bases and 6 bases, with 10 bases remaining between them. The CDR3 DNA is TGTGCCAGCAGCCTCCGGGGGGATGGCTACACCTTC. It codes for CASSLRGDGYTF.

The chain carries TRBV4-1 and TRBJ2-1; 9 nucleotides agree with TRBD2. CDR3 length: 22 residues. V lost 6 bases and J lost 1; bases outside the gene matches: 25. Germline-derived CDR1 and CDR2 are MGHRA and YSYEKL. The CDR3 loop reads CASSPDLEGKREAVGSYNEQFF. The CDR3 region has the DNA TGCGCCAGCAGTCCCGATCTCGAGGGAAAGCGGGAGGCGGTGGGGTCCTACAATGAGCAGTTCTTC.

CDR3 loop: CASSLDGITGELFF. For the CDR3, the DNA is TGCGCCAGCAGCTTGGACGGGATCACCGGGGAGCTGTTTTTT. The chain carries TRBV5-1 and TRBJ2-2, with a possible D match to TRBD2 (5 bases). V was shortened by 0 bases and J by 4 bases, with 7 bases between the two germline ends. The CDR3 contains 14 residues. Germline CDR1 is SGHRS and CDR2 is YFSETQ.

The V call is TRBV10-3, the J call TRBJ2-4, with 7 bases that match TRBD1. Trimming cost V 6 bases and J 5 bases; bases outside gene matches: 7. This CDR3 has 14 residues. Germline CDR1 and CDR2: ENHRY and SYGVKD. The CDR3 DNA reads TGTGCCATCAGAGGGGGCAAAGAAGAAAACATTCAGTACTTC. Its protein is CAIRGGKEENIQYF.

The V and J genes are TRBV14 and TRBJ1-1; maybe TRBD1 (5 bases). In germline, CDR1 is SGHDN, CDR2 FVKESK. The CDR3 extends over 16 amino acids. The V end was cut by 10 bases, the J end by 0 bases, with 21 bases between. DNA of the CDR3: TGTGCCACTTCCACCGTGGGGGTACGGGTGAACACTGAAGCTTTCTTT. Protein sequence: CATSTVGVRVNTEAFF.

The genes are TRBV28 and TRBJ2-5; D may be TRBD2 (6 bases). The CDR3 length is 16 residues. Trimming cost V 4 bases and J 4 bases, with 19 bases left between them. Germline CDR1 MDHEN, CDR2 SYDVKM. The CDR3 nucleotides read TGTGCCAGCAGTTCTCCAGCGGGCCCGGCGGGAGAGACCCAGTACTTC. Translated: CASSSPAGPAGETQYF.

The V call is TRBV18, the J call TRBJ1-1; 9 nucleotides agree with TRBD1. CDR3 size: 14 residues. V lost 2 bases, J lost 5 bases, and 3 bases stayed unmatched. Germline-derived CDR1 and CDR2 are KGHSH and LQKENI. The CDR3: CASSPSTGGTEAFF. CDR3 bases: TGTGCCAGCTCACCATCGACAGGGGGGACTGAAGCTTTCTTT.

The rearrangement uses TRBV5-4 and TRBJ1-3; D unclear. V gave up 0 bases and J gave up 3 bases, with 10 bases separating them. Germline lookup yields CDR1 SGHNT and CDR2 YYREEE (reference sequence). The CDR3 extends over 15 amino acids. The CDR3 is CASSLAGVDGNTIYF. The DNA for the CDR3 is TGTGCCAGCAGCTTGGCGGGCGTGGATGGAAACACCATATATTTT. The whole variable domain, remainder taken from reference TRBV5-4 and TRBJ1-3, is ETGVTQSPTHLIKTRGQQVTLRCSSQSGHNTVSWYQQALGQGPQFIFQYYREEENGRGNFPPRFSGLQFPNYSSELNVNALELDDSALYLCASSLAGVDGNTIYFGEGSWLTVV.

The rearrangement uses TRBV2 and TRBJ1-6, with D possibly TRBD1 on 6 matching bases. Germline CDR1 SNHLY, CDR2 FYNNEI. This CDR3 spans 14 amino acids. V lost 8 bases and J lost 8, with 16 bases in between. CDR3 DNA: TGTGCCAGCCAAAGGGGGTTGGGGGATTCACCCCTCCACTTT. Its protein product is CASQRGLGDSPLHF.

This chain uses TRBV7-2 with TRBJ1-5; 7 nucleotides line up with TRBD1. Trimming took 2 bases from V and 4 from J; bases not matched to a gene: 8. CDR3 length: 16 residues. Germline values: CDR1 SGHTA, CDR2 FQGNSA. The CDR3, as DNA: TGTGCCAGCAGCTTAAGGCGACAGGGACCAAATCAGCCCCAGCATTTT. It encodes CASSLRRQGPNQPQHF.

The chain employs TRBV18 and TRBJ2-2; 8 bases align to TRBD1. Per germline, CDR1 KGHSH and CDR2 LQKENI. V lost 3 bases and J lost 5; bases outside the gene matches: 8. CDR3 length equals 16 residues. CDR3: CASSPNQGADTGELFF. The CDR3 coding sequence is TGTGCCAGCTCACCGAACCAGGGGGCAGATACCGGGGAGCTGTTTTTT. Combining the CDR3 with reference TRBV18 and TRBJ2-2 gives the whole variable domain NAGVMQNPRHLVRRRGQEARLRCSPMKGHSHVYWYRQLPEEGLKFMVYLQKENIIDESGMPKERFSAEFPKEGPSILRIQQVVRGDSAAYFCASSPNQGADTGELFFGEGSRLTVL.

The chain recombines TRBV7-9 with TRBJ1-1; D perhaps matches TRBD1 (5 bases). The germline V gene encodes CDR1 SEHNR and CDR2 FQNEAQ (reference sequence). This CDR3 has 12 amino acids. Trimming cost V 4 bases and J 6 bases, with 9 bases left between them. CDR3 bases: TGTGCCAGCAGCTCATCGGGGGCTGAAGCTTTCTTT. Amino acid sequence: CASSSSGAEAFF.

J is TRBJ1-1 and V is TRBV9; perhaps TRBD1 as D (6 bases). V lost 3 bases to trimming and J lost 1 base, with 10 bases between them. Germline V gene data show CDR1 as SGDLS and CDR2 as YYNGEE. The CDR3 loop spans 14 amino acids. CDR3 region: CASSAGQTNTEAFF. The DNA of the CDR3 is TGTGCCAGCAGCGCGGGACAAACGAACACTGAAGCTTTCTTT.